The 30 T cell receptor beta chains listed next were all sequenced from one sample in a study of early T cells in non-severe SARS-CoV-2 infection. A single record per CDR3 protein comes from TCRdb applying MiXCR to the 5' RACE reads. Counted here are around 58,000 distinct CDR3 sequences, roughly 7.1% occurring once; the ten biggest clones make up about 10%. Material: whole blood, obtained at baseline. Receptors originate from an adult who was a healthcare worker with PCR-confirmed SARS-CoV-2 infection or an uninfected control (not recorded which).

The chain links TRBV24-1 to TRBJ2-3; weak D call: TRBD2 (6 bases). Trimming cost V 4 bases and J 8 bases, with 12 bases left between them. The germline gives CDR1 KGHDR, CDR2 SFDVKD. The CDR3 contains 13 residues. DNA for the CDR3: TGTGCCACCAGTGACTCCGGAGGGCCTACGCAGTATTTT. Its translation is CATSDSGGPTQYF.

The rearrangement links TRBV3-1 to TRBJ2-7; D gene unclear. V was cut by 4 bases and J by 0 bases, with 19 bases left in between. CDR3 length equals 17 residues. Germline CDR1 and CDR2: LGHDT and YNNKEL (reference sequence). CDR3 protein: CASSPRPHFSPSYEQYF. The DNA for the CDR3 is TGTGCCAGCAGCCCCCGCCCTCACTTCTCTCCCTCCTACGAGCAGTACTTC.

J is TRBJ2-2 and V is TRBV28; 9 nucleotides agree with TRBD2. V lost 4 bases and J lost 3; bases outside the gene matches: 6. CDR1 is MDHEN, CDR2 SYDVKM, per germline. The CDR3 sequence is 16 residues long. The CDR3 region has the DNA TGTGCCAGCAGTTCGTCAGGACTAGCGTACACCGGGGAGCTGTTTTTT. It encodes CASSSSGLAYTGELFF.

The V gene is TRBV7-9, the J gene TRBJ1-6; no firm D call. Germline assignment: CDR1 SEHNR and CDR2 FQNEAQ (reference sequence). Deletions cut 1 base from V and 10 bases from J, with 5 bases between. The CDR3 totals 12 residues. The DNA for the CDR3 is TGTGCCAGCAGCTTAGGGGAATCACCCCTCCACTTT. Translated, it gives CASSLGESPLHF.

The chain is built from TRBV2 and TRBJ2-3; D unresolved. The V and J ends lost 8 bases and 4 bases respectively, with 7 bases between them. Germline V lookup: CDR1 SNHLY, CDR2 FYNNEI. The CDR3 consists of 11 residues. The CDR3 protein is CASGEPDTQYF. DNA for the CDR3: TGTGCCAGCGGGGAACCAGATACGCAGTATTTT.

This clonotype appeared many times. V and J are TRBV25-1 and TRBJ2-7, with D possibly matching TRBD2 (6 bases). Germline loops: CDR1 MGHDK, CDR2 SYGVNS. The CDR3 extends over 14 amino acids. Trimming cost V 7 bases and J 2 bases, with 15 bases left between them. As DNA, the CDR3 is TGTGCCAGCAAAAGGGCTAGCGAGCCCTACGAGCAGTACTTC. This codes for CASKRASEPYEQYF.

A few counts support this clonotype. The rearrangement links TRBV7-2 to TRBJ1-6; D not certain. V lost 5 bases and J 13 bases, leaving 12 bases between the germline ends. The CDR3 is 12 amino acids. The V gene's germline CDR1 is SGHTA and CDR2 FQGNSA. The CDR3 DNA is TGTGCCAGCAGCCATCTCTCTCATCCCCTCCACTTT. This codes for CASSHLSHPLHF.

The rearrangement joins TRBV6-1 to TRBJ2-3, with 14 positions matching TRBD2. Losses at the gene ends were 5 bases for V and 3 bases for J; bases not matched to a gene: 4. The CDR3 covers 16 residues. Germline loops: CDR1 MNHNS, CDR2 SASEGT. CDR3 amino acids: CASSQGLAGVTDTQYF. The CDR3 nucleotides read TGTGCCAGCAGTCAGGGACTAGCGGGAGTGACAGATACGCAGTATTTT.

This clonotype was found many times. The CDR3 reads CASSQDSTGREQYF. The DNA of the CDR3 is TGTGCCAGCAGCCAAGATTCGACAGGGCGCGAGCAGTACTTC. The V gene is TRBV4-2, the J gene TRBJ2-7; 7 bases line up with TRBD1. From germline, CDR1 is LGHNA and CDR2 YNFKEQ. The V and J ends lost 0 bases and 6 bases, in that order; junction bases with no gene match: 5. CDR3 length: 14 amino acids.

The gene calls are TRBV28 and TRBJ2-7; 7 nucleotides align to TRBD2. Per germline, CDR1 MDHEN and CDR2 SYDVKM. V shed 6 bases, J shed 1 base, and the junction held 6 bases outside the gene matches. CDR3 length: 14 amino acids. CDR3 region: CASRGEGSSYEQYF. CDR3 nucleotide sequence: TGTGCCAGCAGAGGGGAGGGTTCGTCCTACGAGCAGTACTTC.

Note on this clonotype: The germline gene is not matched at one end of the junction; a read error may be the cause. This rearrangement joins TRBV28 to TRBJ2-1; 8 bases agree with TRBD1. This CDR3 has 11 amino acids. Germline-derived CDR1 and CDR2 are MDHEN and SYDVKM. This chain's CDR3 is CAGGSNNEQFF. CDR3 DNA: TGCGCAGGGGGCAGCAACAATGAGCAGTTCTTC.

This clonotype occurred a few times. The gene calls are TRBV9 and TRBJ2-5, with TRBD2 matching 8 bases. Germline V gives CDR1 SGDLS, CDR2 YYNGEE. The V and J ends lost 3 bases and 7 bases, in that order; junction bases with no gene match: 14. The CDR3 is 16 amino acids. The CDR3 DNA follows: TGTGCCAGCAGCGCCGATCATACCGGGACTAGTGGGACCCAGTACTTC. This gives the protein CASSADHTGTSGTQYF.

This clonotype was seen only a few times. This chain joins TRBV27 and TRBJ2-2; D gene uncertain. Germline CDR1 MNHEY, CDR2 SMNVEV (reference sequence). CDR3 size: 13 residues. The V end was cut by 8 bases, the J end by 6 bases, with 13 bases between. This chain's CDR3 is CASWARGSGELFF. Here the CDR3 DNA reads TGTGCCAGCTGGGCACGAGGATCCGGGGAGCTGTTTTTT.

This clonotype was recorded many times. In DNA form, the CDR3 reads TGCAGTGCTAGAGAAGCCGGGACTCCCCCCTACGAGCAGTACTTC. Translation gives CSAREAGTPPYEQYF. The gene calls are TRBV20-1 and TRBJ2-7, with D possibly matching TRBD2 (6 bases). This CDR3 comprises 15 residues. CDR1 DFQATT and CDR2 SNEGSKA come from the germline V gene (reference sequence). Trimming cost V 0 bases and J 2 bases, with 14 bases left between them.

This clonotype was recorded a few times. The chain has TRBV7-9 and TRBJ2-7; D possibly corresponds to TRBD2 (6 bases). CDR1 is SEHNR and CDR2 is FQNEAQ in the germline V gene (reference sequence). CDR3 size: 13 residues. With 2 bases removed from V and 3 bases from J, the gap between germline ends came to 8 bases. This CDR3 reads CASSLMGGYEQYF. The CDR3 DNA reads TGTGCCAGCAGCTTAATGGGGGGCTACGAGCAGTACTTC.

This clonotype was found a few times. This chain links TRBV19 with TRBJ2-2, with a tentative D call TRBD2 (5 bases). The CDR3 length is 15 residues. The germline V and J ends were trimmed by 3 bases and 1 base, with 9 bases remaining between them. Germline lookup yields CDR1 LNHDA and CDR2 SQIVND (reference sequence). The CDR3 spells CASSIWTQNTGELFF. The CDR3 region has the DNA TGTGCCAGTAGTATTTGGACTCAGAACACCGGGGAGCTGTTTTTT.

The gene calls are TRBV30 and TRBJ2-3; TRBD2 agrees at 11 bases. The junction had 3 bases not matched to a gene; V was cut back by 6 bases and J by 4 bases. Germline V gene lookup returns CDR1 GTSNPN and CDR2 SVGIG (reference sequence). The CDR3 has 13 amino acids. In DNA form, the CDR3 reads TGTGCCTGCGTAGCGGGAGGGCCAGATACGCAGTATTTT. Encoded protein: CACVAGGPDTQYF.

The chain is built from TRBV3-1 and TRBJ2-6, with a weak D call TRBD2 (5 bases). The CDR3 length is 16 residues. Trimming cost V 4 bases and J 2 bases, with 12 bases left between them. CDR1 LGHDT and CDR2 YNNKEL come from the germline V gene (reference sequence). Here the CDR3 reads CASSPGRRTGANVLTF. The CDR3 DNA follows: TGTGCCAGCAGCCCCGGGCGGAGGACTGGGGCCAACGTCCTGACTTTC.

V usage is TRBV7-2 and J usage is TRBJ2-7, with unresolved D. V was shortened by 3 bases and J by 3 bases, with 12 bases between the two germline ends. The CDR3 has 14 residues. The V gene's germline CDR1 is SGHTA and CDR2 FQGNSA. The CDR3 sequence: CASSFYPGGYEQYF. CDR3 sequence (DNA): TGTGCCAGCAGCTTTTACCCGGGCGGCTACGAGCAGTACTTC. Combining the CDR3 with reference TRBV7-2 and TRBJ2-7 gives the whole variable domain GAGVSQSPSNKVTEKGKDVELRCDPISGHTALYWYRQSLGQGLEFLIYFQGNSAPDKSGLPSDRFSAERTGGSVSTLTIQRTQQEDSAVYLCASSFYPGGYEQYFGPGTRLTVT.

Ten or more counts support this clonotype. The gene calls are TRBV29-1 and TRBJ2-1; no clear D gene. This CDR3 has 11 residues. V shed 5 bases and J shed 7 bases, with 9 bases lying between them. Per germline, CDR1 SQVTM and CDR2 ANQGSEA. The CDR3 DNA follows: TGCAGCGTTTTTGGCTCGAATGAGCAGTTCTTC. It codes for CSVFGSNEQFF.

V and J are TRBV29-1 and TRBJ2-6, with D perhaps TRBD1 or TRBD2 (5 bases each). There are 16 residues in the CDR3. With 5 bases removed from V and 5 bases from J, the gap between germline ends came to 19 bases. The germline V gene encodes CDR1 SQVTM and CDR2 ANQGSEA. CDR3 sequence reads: CSVSGGRFYRANVLTF. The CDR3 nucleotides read TGCAGCGTTAGTGGGGGTCGCTTTTATAGGGCCAACGTCCTGACTTTC.

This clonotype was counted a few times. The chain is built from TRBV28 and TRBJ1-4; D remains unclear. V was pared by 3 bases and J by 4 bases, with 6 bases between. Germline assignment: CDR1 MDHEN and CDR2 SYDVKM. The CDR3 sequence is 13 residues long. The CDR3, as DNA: TGTGCCAGCAGTTTGGGCGGTAATGAAAAACTGTTTTTT. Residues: CASSLGGNEKLFF.

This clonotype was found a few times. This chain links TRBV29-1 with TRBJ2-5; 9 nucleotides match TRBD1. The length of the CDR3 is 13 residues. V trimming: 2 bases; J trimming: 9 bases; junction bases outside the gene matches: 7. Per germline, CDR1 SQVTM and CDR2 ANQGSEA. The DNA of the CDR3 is TGCAGCGTTGAACCGGACAGGGGCAGACCCCAGTACTTC. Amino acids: CSVEPDRGRPQYF.

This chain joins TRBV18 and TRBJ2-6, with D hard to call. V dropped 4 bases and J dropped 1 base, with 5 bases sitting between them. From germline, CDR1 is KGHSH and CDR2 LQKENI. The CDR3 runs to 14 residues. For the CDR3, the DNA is TGTGCCAGCTCACTACCATCTGGGGCCAACGTCCTGACTTTC. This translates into CASSLPSGANVLTF.

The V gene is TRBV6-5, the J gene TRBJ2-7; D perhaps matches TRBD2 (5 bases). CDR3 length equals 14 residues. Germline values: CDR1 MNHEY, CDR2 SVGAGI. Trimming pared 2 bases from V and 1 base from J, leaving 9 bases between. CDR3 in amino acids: CASSYRTGSYEQYF. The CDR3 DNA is TGTGCCAGCAGTTACAGGACTGGTTCCTACGAGCAGTACTTC.

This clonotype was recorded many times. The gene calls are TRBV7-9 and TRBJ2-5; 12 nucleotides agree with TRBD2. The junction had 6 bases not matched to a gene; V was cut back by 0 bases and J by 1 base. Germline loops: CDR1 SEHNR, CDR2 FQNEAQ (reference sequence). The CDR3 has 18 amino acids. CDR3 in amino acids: CASSLAAGLAGPQETQYF. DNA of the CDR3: TGTGCCAGCAGCTTAGCGGCCGGACTAGCGGGACCCCAAGAGACCCAGTACTTC.

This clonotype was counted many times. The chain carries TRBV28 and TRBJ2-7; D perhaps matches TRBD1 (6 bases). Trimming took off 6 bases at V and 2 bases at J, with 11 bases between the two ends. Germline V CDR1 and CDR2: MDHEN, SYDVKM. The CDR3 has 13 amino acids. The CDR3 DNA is TGTGCCAGCAGAGCACAGGGACCCTACGAGCAGTACTTC. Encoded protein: CASRAQGPYEQYF.

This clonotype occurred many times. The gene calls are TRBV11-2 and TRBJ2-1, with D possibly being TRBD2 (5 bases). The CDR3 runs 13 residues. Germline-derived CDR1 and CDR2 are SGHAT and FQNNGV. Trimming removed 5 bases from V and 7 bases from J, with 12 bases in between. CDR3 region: CASSPSPGNEQFF. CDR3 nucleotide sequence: TGTGCCAGCAGCCCTAGCCCGGGGAATGAGCAGTTCTTC. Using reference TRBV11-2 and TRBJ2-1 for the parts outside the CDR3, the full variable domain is EAGVAQSPRYKIIEKRQSVAFWCNPISGHATLYWYQQILGQGPKLLIQFQNNGVVDDSQLPKDRFSAERLKGVDSTLKIQPAKLEDSAVYLCASSPSPGNEQFFGPGTRLTVL.

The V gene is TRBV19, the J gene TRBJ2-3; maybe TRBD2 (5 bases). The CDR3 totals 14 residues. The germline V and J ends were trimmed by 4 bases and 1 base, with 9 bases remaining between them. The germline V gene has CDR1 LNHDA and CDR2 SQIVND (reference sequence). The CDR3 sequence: CASSTAEGTDTQYF. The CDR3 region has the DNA TGTGCCAGTAGTACAGCGGAGGGCACAGATACGCAGTATTTT.

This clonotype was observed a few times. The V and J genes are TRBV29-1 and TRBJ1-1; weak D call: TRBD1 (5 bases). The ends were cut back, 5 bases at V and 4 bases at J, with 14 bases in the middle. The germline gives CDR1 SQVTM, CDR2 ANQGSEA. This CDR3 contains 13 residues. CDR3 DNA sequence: TGCAGCGTTAAGGCAGGGAGGGTCACTGAAGCTTTCTTT. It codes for CSVKAGRVTEAFF.